The source of this T cell receptor beta chain is a study of blood T cells in healthy people across ages. Sample-barcoded 5' priming and a J-beta primer mix drove a second PCR of roughly 7 to 11 cycles. TCRdb reprocessed the 5' RACE reads with MiXCR, giving one entry per CDR3 protein. The table records 500,000 to 550,000 distinct CDR3 sequences, less than 25% of them present only once. The table lists this clonotype with a few counts. The germline gives CDR1 MGHDK, CDR2 SYGVNS. There are 14 residues in the CDR3. Trimming took off 2 bases at V and 3 bases at J, with 9 bases between the two ends. This sample also belongs to another study, concerning T cells of mothers and their children.

Source material: blood. The sequence derives from a boy aged 5 to 17 in good health. This rearrangement joins TRBV25-1 to TRBJ2-3; D gene ambiguous. The CDR3 bases are TGTGCCAGCAGTGAAGCCGCGCGGACAGATACGCAGTATTTT. This translates into CASSEAARTDTQYF.